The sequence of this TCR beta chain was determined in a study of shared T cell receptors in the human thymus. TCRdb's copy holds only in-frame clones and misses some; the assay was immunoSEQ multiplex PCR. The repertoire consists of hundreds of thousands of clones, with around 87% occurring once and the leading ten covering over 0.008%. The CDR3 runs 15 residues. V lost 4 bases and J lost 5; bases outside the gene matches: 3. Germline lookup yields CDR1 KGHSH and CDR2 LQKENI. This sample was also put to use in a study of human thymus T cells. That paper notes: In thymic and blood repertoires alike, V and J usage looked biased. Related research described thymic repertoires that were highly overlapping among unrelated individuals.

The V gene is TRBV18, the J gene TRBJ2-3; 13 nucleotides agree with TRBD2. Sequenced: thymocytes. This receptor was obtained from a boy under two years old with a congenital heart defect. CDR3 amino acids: CASSRGLAGVDTQYF. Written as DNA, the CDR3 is TGTGCCAGCTCACGAGGACTAGCGGGGGTAGATACGCAGTATTTT. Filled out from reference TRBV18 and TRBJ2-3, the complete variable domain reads NAGVMQNPRHLVRRRGQEARLRCSPMKGHSHVYWYRQLPEEGLKFMVYLQKENIIDESGMPKERFSAEFPKEGPSILRIQQVVRGDSAAYFCASSRGLAGVDTQYFGPGTRLTVL.